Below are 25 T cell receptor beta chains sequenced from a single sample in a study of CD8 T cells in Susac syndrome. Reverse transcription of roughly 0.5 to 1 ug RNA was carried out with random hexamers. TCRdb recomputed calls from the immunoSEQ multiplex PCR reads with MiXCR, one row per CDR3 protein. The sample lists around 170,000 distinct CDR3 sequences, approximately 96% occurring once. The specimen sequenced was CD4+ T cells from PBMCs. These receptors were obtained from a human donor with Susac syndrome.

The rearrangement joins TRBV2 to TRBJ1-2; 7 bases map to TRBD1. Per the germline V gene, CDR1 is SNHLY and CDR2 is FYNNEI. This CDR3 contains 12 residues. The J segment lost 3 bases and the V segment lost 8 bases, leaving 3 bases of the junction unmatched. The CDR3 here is CASPGQHYGYTF. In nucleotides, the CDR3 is TGTGCCAGCCCGGGACAGCACTATGGCTACACCTTC.

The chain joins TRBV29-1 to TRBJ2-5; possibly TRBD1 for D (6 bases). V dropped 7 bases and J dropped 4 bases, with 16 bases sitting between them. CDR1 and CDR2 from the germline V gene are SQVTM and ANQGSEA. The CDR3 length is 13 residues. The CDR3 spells CSAGAWGGETQYF. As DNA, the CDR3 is TGCAGCGCAGGGGCCTGGGGTGGAGAGACCCAGTACTTC. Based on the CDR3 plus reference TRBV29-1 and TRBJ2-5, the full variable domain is SAVISQKPSRDICQRGTSLTIQCQVDSQVTMMFWYRQQPGQSLTLIATANQGSEATYESGFVIDKFPISRPNLTFSTLTVSNMSPEDSSIYLCSAGAWGGETQYFGPGTRLLVL.

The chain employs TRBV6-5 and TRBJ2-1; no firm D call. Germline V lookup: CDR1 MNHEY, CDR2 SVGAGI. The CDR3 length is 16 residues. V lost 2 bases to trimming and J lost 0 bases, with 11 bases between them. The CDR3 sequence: CASSYARYSSYNEQFF. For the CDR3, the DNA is TGTGCCAGCAGTTACGCCAGGTACAGCTCCTACAATGAGCAGTTCTTC.

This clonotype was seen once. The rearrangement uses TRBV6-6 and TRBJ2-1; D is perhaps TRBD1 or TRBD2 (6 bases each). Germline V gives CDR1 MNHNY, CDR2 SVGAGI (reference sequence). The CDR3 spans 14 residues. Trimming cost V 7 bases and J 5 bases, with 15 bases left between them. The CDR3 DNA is TGTGCCAGCATCGGGGGCGGCCGGAACAATGAGCAGTTCTTC. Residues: CASIGGGRNNEQFF.

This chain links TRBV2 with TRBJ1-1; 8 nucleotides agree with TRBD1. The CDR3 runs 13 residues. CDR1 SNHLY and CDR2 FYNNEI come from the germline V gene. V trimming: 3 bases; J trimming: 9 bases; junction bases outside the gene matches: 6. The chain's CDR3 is CASSDIRGQKAFF. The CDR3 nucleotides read TGTGCCAGCAGTGATATCAGGGGGCAGAAAGCTTTCTTT.

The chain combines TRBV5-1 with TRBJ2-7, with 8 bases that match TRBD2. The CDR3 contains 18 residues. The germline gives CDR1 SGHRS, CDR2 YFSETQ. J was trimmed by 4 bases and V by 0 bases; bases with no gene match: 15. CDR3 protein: CASSLEPQGRGVTYEQYF. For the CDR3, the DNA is TGCGCCAGCAGCTTGGAACCTCAAGGGCGGGGGGTAACTTACGAGCAGTACTTC.

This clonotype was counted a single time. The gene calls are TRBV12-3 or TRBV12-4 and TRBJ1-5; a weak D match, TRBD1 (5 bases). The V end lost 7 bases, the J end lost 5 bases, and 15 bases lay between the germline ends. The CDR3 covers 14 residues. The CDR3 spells CASTVSGSDQPQHF. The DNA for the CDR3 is TGTGCCAGCACCGTGTCAGGGTCTGATCAGCCCCAGCATTTT.

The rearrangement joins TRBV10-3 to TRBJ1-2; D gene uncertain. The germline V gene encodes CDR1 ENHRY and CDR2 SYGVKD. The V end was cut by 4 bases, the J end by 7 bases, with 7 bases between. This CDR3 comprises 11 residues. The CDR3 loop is CAISGGAGYTF. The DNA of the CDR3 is TGTGCCATCAGTGGGGGAGCTGGCTACACCTTC.

In nucleotides, the CDR3 is TGCAGTGCTAGAGGCAGGGGGCATACCCCCCTCCACTTT. This translates into CSARGRGHTPLHF. The chain is built from TRBV20-1 and TRBJ1-6; 8 positions agree with TRBD1. Germline V gene data show CDR1 as DFQATT and CDR2 as SNEGSKA (reference sequence). This CDR3 is built from 13 residues. V shed 1 base and J 13 bases; nucleotides not matched to a gene: 6.

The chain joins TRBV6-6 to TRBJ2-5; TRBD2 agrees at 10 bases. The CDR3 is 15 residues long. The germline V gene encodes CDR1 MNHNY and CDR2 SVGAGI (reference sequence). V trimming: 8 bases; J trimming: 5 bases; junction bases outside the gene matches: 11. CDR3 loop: CASQLSGGALETQYF. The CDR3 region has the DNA TGTGCCAGCCAACTGAGCGGGGGGGCCTTGGAGACCCAGTACTTC.

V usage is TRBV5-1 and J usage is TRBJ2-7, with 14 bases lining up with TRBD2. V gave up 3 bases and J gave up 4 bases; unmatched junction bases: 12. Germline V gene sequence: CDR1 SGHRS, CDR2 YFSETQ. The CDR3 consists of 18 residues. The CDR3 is CASSSGLAGGATSYEQYF. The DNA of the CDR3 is TGCGCCAGCAGCTCAGGACTAGCGGGGGGAGCGACGTCGTACGAGCAGTACTTC.

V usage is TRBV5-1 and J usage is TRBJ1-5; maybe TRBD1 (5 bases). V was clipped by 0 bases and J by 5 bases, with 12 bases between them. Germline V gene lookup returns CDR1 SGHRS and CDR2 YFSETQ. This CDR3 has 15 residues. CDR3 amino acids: CASSLEGSADQPQHF. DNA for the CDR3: TGCGCCAGCAGCTTGGAGGGGTCGGCGGATCAGCCCCAGCATTTT.

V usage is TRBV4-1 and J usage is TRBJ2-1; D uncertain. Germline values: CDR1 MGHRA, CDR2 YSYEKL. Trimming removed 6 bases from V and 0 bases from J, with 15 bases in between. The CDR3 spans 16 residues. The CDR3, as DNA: TGCGCCAGCAGTCCCCCGACTGGACGCTCCTACAATGAGCAGTTCTTC. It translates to CASSPPTGRSYNEQFF.

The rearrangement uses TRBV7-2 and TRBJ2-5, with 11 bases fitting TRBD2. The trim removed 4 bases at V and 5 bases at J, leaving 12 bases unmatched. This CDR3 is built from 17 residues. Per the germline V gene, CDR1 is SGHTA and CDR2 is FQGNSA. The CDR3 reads CASSSDTSGGLRETQYF. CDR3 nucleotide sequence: TGTGCCAGCAGCTCGGACACTAGCGGGGGCCTCAGGGAGACCCAGTACTTC.

The CDR3 loop is CASSSGQGLFWNSGNTIYF. The CDR3 nucleotides read TGTGCCAGCAGCTCGGGACAGGGCTTATTTTGGAACTCTGGAAACACCATATATTTT. The rearrangement joins TRBV7-6 to TRBJ1-3; the match to TRBD1 covers 9 bases. Germline V CDR1 and CDR2: SGHVS, FNYEAQ. The J segment lost 0 bases and the V segment lost 4 bases, leaving 13 bases of the junction unmatched. CDR3 length: 19 amino acids.

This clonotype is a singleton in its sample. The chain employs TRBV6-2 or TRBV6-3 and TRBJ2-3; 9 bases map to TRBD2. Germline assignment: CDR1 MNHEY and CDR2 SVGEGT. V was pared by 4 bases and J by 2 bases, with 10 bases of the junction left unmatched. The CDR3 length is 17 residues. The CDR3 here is CASSLAGGVTLTDTQYF. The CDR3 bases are TGTGCCAGCAGTTTGGCGGGGGGGGTCACGCTCACAGATACGCAGTATTTT.

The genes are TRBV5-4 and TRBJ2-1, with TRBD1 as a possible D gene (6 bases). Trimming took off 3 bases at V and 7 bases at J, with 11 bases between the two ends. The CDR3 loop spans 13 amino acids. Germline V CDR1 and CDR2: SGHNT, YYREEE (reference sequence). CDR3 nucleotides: TGTGCCAGCAGCTACAGGGTAGGGAATGAGCAGTTCTTC. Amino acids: CASSYRVGNEQFF.

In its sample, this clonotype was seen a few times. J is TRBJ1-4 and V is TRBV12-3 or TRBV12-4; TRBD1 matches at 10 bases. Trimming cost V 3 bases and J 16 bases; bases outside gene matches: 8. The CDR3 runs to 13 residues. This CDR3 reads CASSFLGTGEEFF. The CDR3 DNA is TGTGCCAGCAGTTTCCTGGGGACAGGGGAAGAGTTTTTT.

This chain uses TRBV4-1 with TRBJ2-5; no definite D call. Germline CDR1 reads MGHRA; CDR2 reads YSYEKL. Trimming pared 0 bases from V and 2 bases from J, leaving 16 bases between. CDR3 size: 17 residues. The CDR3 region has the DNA TGCGCCAGCAGCCAAGATATGGCGGAGATTGCACAAGAGACCCAGTACTTC. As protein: CASSQDMAEIAQETQYF.

CDR3: CASSAVIGNTIYF. In nucleotides, the CDR3 is TGTGCCAGCAGCGCCGTAATTGGAAACACCATATATTTT. V gene TRBV9 combines with J gene TRBJ1-3; D gene ambiguous. The CDR3 runs to 13 residues. With 3 bases removed from V and 3 bases from J, the gap between germline ends came to 7 bases. From germline, CDR1 is SGDLS and CDR2 YYNGEE.

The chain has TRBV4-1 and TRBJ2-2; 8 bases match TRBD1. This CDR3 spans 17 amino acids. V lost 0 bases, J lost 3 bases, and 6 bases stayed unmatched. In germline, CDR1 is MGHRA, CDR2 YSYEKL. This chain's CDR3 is CASSQDPQGAHTGELFF. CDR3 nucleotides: TGCGCCAGCAGCCAAGATCCCCAGGGGGCTCACACCGGGGAGCTGTTTTTT.

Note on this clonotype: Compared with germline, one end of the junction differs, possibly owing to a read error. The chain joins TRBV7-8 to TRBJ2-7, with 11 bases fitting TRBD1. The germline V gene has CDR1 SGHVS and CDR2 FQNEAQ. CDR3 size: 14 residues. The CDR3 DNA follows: TGTGCCAGCAGCTTAGTCCGGACAGGGGGCGGATCTAACTTC. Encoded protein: CASSLVRTGGGSNF.

Here the CDR3 reads CASSSRGQPNYGYTF. CDR3 nucleotide sequence: TGTGCCAGCAGTTCAAGAGGACAGCCTAACTATGGCTACACCTTC. The rearrangement uses TRBV6-5 and TRBJ1-2; D perhaps matches TRBD1 (6 bases). CDR1 and CDR2 from the germline V gene are MNHEY and SVGAGI. The CDR3 contains 15 residues. The V end lost 4 bases, the J end lost 0 bases, and 12 bases lay between the germline ends.

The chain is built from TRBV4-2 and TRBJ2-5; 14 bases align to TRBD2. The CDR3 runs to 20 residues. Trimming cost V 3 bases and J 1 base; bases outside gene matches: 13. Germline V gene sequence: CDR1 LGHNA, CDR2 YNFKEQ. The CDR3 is CASSQLIIPGLAGAQETQYF. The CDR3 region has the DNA TGTGCCAGCAGCCAGCTCATAATCCCGGGACTAGCGGGGGCCCAAGAGACCCAGTACTTC.

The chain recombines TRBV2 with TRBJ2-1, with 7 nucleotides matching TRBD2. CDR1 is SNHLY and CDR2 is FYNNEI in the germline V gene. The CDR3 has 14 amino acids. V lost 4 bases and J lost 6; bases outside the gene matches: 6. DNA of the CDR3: TGTGCCAGCAGTGGCCGACTAGCTTCCAATGAGCAGTTCTTC. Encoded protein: CASSGRLASNEQFF.